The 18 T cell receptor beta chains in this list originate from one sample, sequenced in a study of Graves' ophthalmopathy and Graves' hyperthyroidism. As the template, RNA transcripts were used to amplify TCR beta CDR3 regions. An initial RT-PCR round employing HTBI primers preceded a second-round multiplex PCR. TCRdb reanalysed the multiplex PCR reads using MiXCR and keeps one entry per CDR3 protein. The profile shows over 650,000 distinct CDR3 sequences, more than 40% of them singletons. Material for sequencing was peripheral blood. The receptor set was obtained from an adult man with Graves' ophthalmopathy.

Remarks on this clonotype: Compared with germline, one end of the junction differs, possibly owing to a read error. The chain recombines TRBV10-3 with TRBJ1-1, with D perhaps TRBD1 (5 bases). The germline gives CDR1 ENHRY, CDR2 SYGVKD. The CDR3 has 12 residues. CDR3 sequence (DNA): TGTGCCAACAGTACGGGACGGGCCGAAGCTTTCTTT. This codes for CANSTGRAEAFF.

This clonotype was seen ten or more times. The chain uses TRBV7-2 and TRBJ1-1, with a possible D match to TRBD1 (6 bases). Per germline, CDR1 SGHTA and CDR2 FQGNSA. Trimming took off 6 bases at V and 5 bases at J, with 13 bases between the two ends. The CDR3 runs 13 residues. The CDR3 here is CASRTYRETEAFF. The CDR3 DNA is TGTGCCAGCAGGACGTACAGGGAAACTGAAGCTTTCTTT.

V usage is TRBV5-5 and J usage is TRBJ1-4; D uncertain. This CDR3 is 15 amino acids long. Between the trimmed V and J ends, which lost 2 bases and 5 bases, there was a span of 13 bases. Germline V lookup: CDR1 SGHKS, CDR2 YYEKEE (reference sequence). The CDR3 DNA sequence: TGTGCCAGCAGCTTATACCCGGGAAGAAATGAAAAACTGTTTTTT. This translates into CASSLYPGRNEKLFF.

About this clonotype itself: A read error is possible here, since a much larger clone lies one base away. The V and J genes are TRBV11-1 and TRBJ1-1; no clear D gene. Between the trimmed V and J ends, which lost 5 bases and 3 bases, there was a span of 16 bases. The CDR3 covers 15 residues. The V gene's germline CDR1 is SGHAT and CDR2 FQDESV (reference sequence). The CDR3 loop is CASSPRPDRDTEAFF. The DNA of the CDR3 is TGTGCCAGCAGCCCGAGGCCAGATAGGGACACTGAAGCTTTCTTT.

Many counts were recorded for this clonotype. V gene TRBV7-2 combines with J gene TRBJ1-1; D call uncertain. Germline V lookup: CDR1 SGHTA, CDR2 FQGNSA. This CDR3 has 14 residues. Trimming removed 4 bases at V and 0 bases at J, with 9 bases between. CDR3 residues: CASSSIGLNTEAFF. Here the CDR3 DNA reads TGTGCCAGCAGCTCGATAGGTCTGAACACTGAAGCTTTCTTT.

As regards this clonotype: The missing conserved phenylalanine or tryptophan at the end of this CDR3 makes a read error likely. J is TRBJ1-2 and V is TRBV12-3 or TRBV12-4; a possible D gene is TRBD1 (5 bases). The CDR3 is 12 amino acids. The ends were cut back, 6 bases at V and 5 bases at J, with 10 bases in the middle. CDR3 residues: CASSTGPYGYTS. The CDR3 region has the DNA TGTGCCAGCAGCACAGGTCCGTATGGCTACACCTCC.

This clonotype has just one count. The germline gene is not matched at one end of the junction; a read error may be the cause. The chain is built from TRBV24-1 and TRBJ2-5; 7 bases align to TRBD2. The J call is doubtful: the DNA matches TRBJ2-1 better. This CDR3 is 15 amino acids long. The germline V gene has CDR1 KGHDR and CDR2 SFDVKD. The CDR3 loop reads CVTSESGTNPGTQFF. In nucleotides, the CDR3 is TGTGTCACCAGTGAGTCCGGGACTAACCCAGGGACCCAGTTCTTC.

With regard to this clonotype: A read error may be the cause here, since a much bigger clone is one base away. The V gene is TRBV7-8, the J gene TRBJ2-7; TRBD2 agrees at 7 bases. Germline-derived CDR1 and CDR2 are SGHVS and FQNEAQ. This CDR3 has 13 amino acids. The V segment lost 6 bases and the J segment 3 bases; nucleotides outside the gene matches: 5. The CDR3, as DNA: TGTGCCAGCAGTCCGACTAGCCTCTACGAGCAGTACTTC. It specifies CASSPTSLYEQYF. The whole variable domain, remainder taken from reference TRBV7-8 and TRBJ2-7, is GAGVSQSPRYKVAKRGQDVALRCDPISGHVSLFWYQQALGQGPEFLTYFQNEAQLDKSGLPSDRFFAERPEGSVSTLKIQRTQQEDSAVYLCASSPTSLYEQYFGPGTRLTVT.

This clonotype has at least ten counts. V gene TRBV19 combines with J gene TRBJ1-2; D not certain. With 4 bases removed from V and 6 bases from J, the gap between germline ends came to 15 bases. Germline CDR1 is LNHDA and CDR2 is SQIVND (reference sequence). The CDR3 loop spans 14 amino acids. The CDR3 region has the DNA TGTGCCAGTAGTAGACCTGTGGCAGCAAATGGCTACACCTTC. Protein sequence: CASSRPVAANGYTF.

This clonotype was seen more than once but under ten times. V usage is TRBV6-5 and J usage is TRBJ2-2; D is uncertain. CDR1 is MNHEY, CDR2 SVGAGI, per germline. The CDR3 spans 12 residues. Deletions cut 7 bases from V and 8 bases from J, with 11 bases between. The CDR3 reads CASTKGVGELFF. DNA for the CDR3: TGTGCCAGCACCAAGGGTGTTGGGGAGCTGTTTTTT.

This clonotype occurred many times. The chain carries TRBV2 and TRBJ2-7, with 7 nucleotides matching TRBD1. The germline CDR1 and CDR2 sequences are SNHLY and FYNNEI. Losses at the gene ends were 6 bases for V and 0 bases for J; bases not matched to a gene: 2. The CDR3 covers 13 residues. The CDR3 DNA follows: TGTGCCAGCAGGGGACAGACCTCCTACGAGCAGTACTTC. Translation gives CASRGQTSYEQYF.

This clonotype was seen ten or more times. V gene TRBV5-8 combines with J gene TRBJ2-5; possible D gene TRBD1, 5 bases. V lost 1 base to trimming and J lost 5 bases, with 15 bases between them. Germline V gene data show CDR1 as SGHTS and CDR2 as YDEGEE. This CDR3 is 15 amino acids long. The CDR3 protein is CASSLPSTGGETQYF. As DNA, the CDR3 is TGTGCCAGCAGCTTGCCTTCTACAGGTGGGGAGACCCAGTACTTC.

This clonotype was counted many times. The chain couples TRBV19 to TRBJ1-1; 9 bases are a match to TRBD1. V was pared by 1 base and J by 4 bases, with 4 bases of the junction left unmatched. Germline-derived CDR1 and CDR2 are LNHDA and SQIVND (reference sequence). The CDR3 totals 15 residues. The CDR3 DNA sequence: TGTGCCAGTAGTATAGGGCCGGACAGGGGCACTGAAGCTTTCTTT. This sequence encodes CASSIGPDRGTEAFF.

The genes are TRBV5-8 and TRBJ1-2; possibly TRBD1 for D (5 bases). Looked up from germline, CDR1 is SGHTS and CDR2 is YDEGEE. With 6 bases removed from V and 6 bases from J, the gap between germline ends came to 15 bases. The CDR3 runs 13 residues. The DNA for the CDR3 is TGTGCCAGCACCCCGGGACCGGGCGATGGCTACACCTTC. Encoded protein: CASTPGPGDGYTF.

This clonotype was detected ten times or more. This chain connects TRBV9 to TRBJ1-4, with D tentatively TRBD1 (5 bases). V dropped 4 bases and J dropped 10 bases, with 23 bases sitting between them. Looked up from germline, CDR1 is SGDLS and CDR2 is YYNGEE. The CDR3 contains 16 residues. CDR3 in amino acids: CASSPHRDPSLGKLFF. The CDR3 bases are TGTGCCAGCAGCCCCCACCGGGACCCTTCGCTGGGAAAACTGTTTTTT.

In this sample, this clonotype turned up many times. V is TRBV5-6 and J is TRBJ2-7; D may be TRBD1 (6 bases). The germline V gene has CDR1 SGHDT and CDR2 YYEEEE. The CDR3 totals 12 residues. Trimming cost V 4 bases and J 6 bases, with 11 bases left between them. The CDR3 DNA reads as TGTGCCAGCAGCCTGACAGGAACCGAGCAGTACTTC. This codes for CASSLTGTEQYF.

This CDR3 reads CASSSGLAGPRGTDTQYF. The CDR3 DNA is TGTGCCAGCAGCTCGGGACTAGCGGGCCCCAGGGGCACAGATACGCAGTATTTT. This chain uses TRBV11-2 with TRBJ2-3; 12 bases fit TRBD2. The length of the CDR3 is 18 residues. The J segment lost 1 base and the V segment lost 4 bases, leaving 9 bases of the junction unmatched. Germline-derived CDR1 and CDR2 are SGHAT and FQNNGV.

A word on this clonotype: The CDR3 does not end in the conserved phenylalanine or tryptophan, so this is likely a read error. The CDR3 spells CASSSAGSTEAFL. In DNA, the CDR3 is TGTGCCAGCAGTTCTGCCGGGAGCACTGAAGCTTTCCTT. This sequence joins TRBV25-1 and TRBJ1-1; unclear D gene. V gave up 5 bases and J gave up 4 bases, with 11 bases separating them. This CDR3 is built from 13 residues. Germline assignment: CDR1 MGHDK and CDR2 SYGVNS.